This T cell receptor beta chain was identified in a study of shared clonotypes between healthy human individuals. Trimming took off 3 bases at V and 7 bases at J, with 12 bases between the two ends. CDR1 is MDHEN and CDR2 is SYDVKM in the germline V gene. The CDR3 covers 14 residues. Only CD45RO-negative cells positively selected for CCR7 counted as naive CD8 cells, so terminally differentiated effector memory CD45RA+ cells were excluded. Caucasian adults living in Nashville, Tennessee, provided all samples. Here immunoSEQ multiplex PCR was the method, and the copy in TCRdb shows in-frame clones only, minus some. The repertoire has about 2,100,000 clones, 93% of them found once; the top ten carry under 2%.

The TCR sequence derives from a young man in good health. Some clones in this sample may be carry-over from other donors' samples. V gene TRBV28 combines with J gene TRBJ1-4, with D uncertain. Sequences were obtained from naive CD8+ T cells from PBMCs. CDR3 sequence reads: CASSLDRLGEKLFF. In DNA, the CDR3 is TGTGCCAGCAGTTTGGACCGGCTTGGTGAAAAACTGTTTTTT.